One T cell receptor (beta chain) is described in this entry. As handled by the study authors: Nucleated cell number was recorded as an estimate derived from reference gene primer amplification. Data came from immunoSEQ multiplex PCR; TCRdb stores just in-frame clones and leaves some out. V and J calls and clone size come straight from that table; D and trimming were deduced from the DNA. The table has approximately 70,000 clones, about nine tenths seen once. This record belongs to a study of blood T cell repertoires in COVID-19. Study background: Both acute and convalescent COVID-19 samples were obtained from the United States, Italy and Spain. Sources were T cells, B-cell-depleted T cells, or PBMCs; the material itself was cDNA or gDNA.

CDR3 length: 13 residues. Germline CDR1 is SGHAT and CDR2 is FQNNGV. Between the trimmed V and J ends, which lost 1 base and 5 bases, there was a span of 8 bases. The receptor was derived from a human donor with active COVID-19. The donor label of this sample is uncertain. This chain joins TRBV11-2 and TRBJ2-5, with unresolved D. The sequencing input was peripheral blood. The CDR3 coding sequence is TGTGCCAGCAGCTTAGCCCCCATGGAGACCCAGTACTTC. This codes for CASSLAPMETQYF.